This T cell receptor (beta chain) was sequenced for a study of T cell changes during pregnancy in multiple sclerosis. Assay: immunoSEQ multiplex PCR; the TCRdb copy retains only in-frame clones and omits some. The sample lists tens of thousands of clones; about 88% were seen once. CDR3 length equals 14 residues. Germline lookup yields CDR1 SGHNT and CDR2 YYREEE (reference sequence). Of note for this clone: At one boundary the junction diverges from the germline segment, which might be a read error.

This receptor was identified in a female donor in good health, enrolled as a control in a pregnancy study. This chain connects TRBV5-4 to TRBJ1-1; 7 nucleotides align to TRBD1. Sequenced here: peripheral blood, sampled in the first trimester of pregnancy. The CDR3 region is CASSRPDRASEAFF. In nucleotides, the CDR3 is TGCGCCAGCAGCCGGCCCGACAGGGCTAGTGAAGCTTTCTTT.